The clone carrying this T cell receptor beta chain appeared a few times. Antigen: not known. The CDR3 consists of 13 residues. The V gene's germline CDR1 is SGHKS and CDR2 YYEKEE (reference sequence). The J segment lost 3 bases and the V segment lost 5 bases, leaving 4 bases of the junction unmatched. Two oligonucleotides, mixed equimolar, formed the beta constant-region primer covering TRBC1 and TRBC2. Ligated cDNA was amplified by four rounds of PCR with nested alpha and beta constant-region primers and SP2. A 12-nucleotide UMI and the SP2 primer were added to the cDNA 3' end by oligonucleotide ligation. TCRdb analysed the UMI-ligation and nested PCR reads with MiXCR anew, one entry per CDR3 protein. Of more than 95,000 distinct CDR3 sequences in the sample, 13% to 15% were seen once. This entry comes from a study of naive and memory T cell subsets. The study, taken as a whole, reports: Naive and memory subsets had different power law exponents for TCR abundance. Naive and memory repertoire findings lacked a ground truth for validation. A few larger clonotypes appeared in naive repertoires, especially CD8, possibly memory cells re-expressing CD45RA.

Overnight CMV lysate stimulation of fresh PBMCs defined donor CMV status by CD4+ IFNgamma. The chain joins TRBV5-5 to TRBJ1-2; 7 bases agree with TRBD1. Sequencing input: naive CD8+ T cells from blood. This clonotype originated in a human donor in good health. For the CDR3, the DNA is TGTGCCAGCAGTTTCGACAGGGACTATGGCTACACCTTC. Its protein is CASSFDRDYGYTF.